These 7 T cell receptor beta chains originate from one sample sequenced in a study of blood T cell repertoires in COVID-19 (dated by TCRdb to about 2020). Preparation of the library involved the immunoSEQ multiplex PCR assay. This immuneACCESS table, as held by TCRdb, lists in-frame sequences with V and J called but not all clones. Of the missing ones, under half trace to an unresolved V gene in checked studies; the others have no known cause. In this sample the table shows 40,000 to 50,000 clones, around nine tenths of which occur a single time. The ten largest clones take up 20% to 25% of the sample. The material sequenced was peripheral blood. These receptors originate from a man between 45 and 60 years old with active COVID-19.

The chain employs TRBV24-1 and TRBJ2-2, with D maybe TRBD2 (5 bases). The CDR3 runs to 15 residues. CDR1 and CDR2 (germline): KGHDR, SFDVKD. With 4 bases removed from V and 4 bases from J, the gap between germline ends came to 12 bases. As DNA, the CDR3 is TGTGCCACCAGTGAAGAGGGCACTGTCACCGGGGAGCTGTTTTTT. This gives the protein CATSEEGTVTGELFF.

This clone was seen once. The rearrangement joins TRBV18 to TRBJ2-1; no reliable D call. This CDR3 comprises 16 residues. Germline-derived CDR1 and CDR2 are KGHSH and LQKENI. V shed 2 bases and J shed 4 bases, with 15 bases lying between them. CDR3 nucleotide sequence: TGTGCCAGCTCACCAATGGGCAATTCGATGTACAATGAGCAGTTCTTC. It codes for CASSPMGNSMYNEQFF.

The V call is TRBV6-4, the J call TRBJ2-7; maybe TRBD2 (7 bases). The CDR3 has 15 residues. V lost 5 bases and J lost 7, with 21 bases in between. Germline V lookup: CDR1 MRHNA, CDR2 SNTAGT. The CDR3 nucleotides are TGTGCCAGCAGTCCGGACAGCGGGGAGGTCGGAGAGCAGTACTTC. Residues: CASSPDSGEVGEQYF.

The gene calls are TRBV28 and TRBJ1-5; 8 nucleotides agree with TRBD1. J lost 8 bases, V lost 5 bases, and 11 bases had no gene match. The CDR3 consists of 15 residues. The germline CDR1 and CDR2 sequences are MDHEN and SYDVKM. The CDR3 bases are TGTGCCAGCAGTGATGGACAGGGAGGTAGTGAGCCCCAGCATTTT. It encodes CASSDGQGGSEPQHF.

CDR3 amino acids: CASMEQGSGYTF. The CDR3, as DNA: TGCGCCAGCATGGAACAGGGCAGTGGCTACACCTTC. The chain joins TRBV5-1 to TRBJ1-2; TRBD1 is a possible D gene (6 bases). The germline V gene has CDR1 SGHRS and CDR2 YFSETQ. The CDR3 is made up of 12 amino acids. Deletions cut 6 bases from V and 7 bases from J, with 13 bases between. Based on the CDR3 plus reference TRBV5-1 and TRBJ1-2, the full variable domain is KAGVTQTPRYLIKTRGQQVTLSCSPISGHRSVSWYQQTPGQGLQFLFEYFSETQRNKGNFPGRFSGRQFSNSRSEMNVSTLELGDSALYLCASMEQGSGYTFGSGTRLTVV.

J is TRBJ2-2 and V is TRBV11-2, with TRBD2 matching 12 bases. This CDR3 contains 17 residues. Germline V gives CDR1 SGHAT, CDR2 FQNNGV. After removal of 1 base from V and 7 bases from J, the junction contained 7 bases not matched to a gene. The DNA for the CDR3 is TGTGCCAGCAGCTTAGCCCGACTAGCGGGAGCGGGCGGGGAGCTGTTTTTT. Protein product: CASSLARLAGAGGELFF.

This sequence joins TRBV3-1 (or the pseudogene TRBV3-2) and TRBJ1-5; D is possibly TRBD1 (5 bases). In germline, CDR1 is LGHDT, CDR2 YNNKEL (reference sequence). V was shortened by 3 bases and J by 4 bases, with 10 bases between the two germline ends. This CDR3 has 14 amino acids. The CDR3 here is CASSQQGGNQPQHF. As DNA, the CDR3 is TGTGCCAGCAGCCAGCAGGGAGGTAATCAGCCCCAGCATTTT.